This T cell receptor (beta chain) was identified during a study of blood T cells in healthy people across ages. Caucasian, healthy and from Russia, the donors were aged between about 6 and 100. Alongside a J-beta primer mix, a sample-barcoded 5' primer served in a second PCR lasting about 7 to 12 cycles. Via MiXCR, TCRdb re-called the 5' RACE reads, giving one row per CDR3 protein. Of roughly 1,800,000 distinct CDR3 sequences in the sample, approximately 50% were seen once. Deletions cut 1 base from V and 5 bases from J, with 13 bases between. This CDR3 spans 15 amino acids. Germline V gene sequence: CDR1 SGHVS, CDR2 FQNEAQ. This clonotype was counted only a few times. Its target is not known. General study results and limits: Per million T cells, TCR beta diversity dropped about linearly as age rose.

This TCR came from a woman aged 40 to 50 in good health. The source material was blood. The chain has TRBV7-8 and TRBJ2-3, with D unresolved. The CDR3 DNA reads TGTGCCAGCAGCTTAGGCTTGGCTATGAGAGATACGCAGTATTTT. Encoded protein: CASSLGLAMRDTQYF.